A selection of T cell receptor beta chains follows, all from one sample in a study of T cells after yellow fever vaccination. Using its own MiXCR run on the 5' RACE reads, TCRdb lists one record per CDR3 protein. The profile shows approximately 350,000 distinct CDR3 sequences, roughly 12% of them singletons. The sequencing here drew on PBMCs, taken on the day of the first yellow fever vaccination. These receptors came from a young man who received the YFV17D yellow fever vaccine. Each CDR3 is given with its conserved first and last residue.

cdr3_aa: CATQGGGGEQFF
v_call: TRBV19

cdr3_aa: CASSLDPETDTQYF
v_call: TRBV5-1

cdr3_aa: CASSLNPGSGANVLTF
v_call: TRBV5-5

cdr3_aa: CASSLALSEGQPQHF
v_call: TRBV12-3/TRBV12-4

cdr3_aa: CASSRQGLAEAFF
v_call: TRBV14

cdr3_aa: CASSLGGQGQPQHF
v_call: TRBV12-3/TRBV12-4

cdr3_aa: CASSLRATQYF
v_call: TRBV7-2

cdr3_aa: CSVEVGGATPTDTQYF
v_call: TRBV29-1

cdr3_aa: CASSLVVSVRGLTEAFF
v_call: TRBV7-9

cdr3_aa: CASSSRDRGEKLFF
v_call: TRBV11-2

cdr3_aa: CASTLMEPGAGQPQHF
v_call: TRBV6-2/TRBV6-3

cdr3_aa: CASSQVSDTGELFF
v_call: TRBV4-2

cdr3_aa: CASSFRGSMDEQYF
v_call: TRBV5-1

cdr3_aa: CASSLAAGLGSPLHF
v_call: TRBV5-5

cdr3_aa: CAWSSGGVSYEQYF
v_call: TRBV30

cdr3_aa: CASSQDAPGVRGLNEAFF
v_call: TRBV4-3

cdr3_aa: CASSGGQNTEAFF
v_call: TRBV7-6

cdr3_aa: CASSLGRGGSTDTQYF
v_call: TRBV7-6

cdr3_aa: CASSLNQPQHF
v_call: TRBV12-3/TRBV12-4

cdr3_aa: CASKPRWGGHGTEAFF
v_call: TRBV6-4

cdr3_aa: CASSLDRIGDYEQYF
v_call: TRBV5-1

cdr3_aa: CASSPGPGAEAFF
v_call: TRBV7-9

cdr3_aa: CASSEAAEVNTEAFF
v_call: TRBV2

cdr3_aa: CATSRGVAAAYNEQFF
v_call: TRBV15

cdr3_aa: CASSSGPTEGDTQYF
v_call: TRBV21-1

cdr3_aa: CASSLILRF
v_call: TRBV11-2

cdr3_aa: CASSVATGSQETQYF
v_call: TRBV9

cdr3_aa: CASSFMSQTQYF
v_call: TRBV12-3/TRBV12-4

cdr3_aa: CSVGTGEGNTIYF
v_call: TRBV29-1